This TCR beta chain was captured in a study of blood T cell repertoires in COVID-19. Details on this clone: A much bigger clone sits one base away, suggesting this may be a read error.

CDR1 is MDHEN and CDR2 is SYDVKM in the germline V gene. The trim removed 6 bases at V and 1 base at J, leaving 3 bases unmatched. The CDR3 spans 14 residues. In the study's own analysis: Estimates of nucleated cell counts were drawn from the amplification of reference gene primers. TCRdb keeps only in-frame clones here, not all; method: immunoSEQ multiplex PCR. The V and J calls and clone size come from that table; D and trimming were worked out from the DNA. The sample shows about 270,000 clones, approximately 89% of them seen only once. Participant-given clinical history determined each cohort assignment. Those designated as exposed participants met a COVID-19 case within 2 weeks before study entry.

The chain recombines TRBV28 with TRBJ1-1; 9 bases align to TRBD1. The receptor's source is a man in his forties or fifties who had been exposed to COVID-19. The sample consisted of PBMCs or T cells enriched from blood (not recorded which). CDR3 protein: CASRGTGTNTEAFF. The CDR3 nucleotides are TGTGCCAGCAGAGGGACAGGGACGAACACTGAAGCTTTCTTT.